A few counts support the clone carrying this T cell receptor beta chain. Germline-derived CDR1 and CDR2 are SGDLS and YYNGEE. The CDR3 contains 13 residues. V lost 2 bases and J lost 1, with 6 bases in between. This entry is derived from a study of blood T cell repertoires in COVID-19. Across the study: From the United States, Italy and Spain came samples of acute and convalescent COVID-19. T cells, B-cell-depleted T cells, or PBMCs provided the cDNA or gDNA that served as material.

Authors' analysis steps: Nucleated cell number was recorded as an estimate derived from reference gene primer amplification. Libraries were prepared by immunoSEQ multiplex PCR; TCRdb keeps only in-frame clonotypes and omits some of them. Clone size and the V and J calls come from that table; the DNA yielded D and trimming. Of over 85,000 clones detected, roughly 80% appear once; the ten largest clones hold 9.5% to 10%. This chain uses TRBV9 with TRBJ1-1; D remains unclear. Sequencing was carried out using peripheral blood. This TCR derives from a man aged 55 to 70 with active or convalescent COVID-19. CDR3 amino acids: CASSVSPNTEAFF. The CDR3 DNA reads TGTGCCAGCAGCGTCTCCCCGAACACTGAAGCTTTCTTT.